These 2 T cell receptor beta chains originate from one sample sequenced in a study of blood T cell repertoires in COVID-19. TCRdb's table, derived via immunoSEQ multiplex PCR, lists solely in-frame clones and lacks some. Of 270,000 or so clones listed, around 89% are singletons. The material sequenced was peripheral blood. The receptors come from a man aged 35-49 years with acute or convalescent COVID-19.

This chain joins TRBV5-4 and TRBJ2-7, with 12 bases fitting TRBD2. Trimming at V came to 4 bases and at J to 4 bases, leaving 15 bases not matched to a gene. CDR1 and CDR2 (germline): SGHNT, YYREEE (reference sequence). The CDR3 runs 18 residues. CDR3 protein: CASSTLRTSGVVGYEQYF. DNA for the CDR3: TGTGCCAGCAGCACACTACGGACTAGCGGGGTAGTAGGATACGAGCAGTACTTC.

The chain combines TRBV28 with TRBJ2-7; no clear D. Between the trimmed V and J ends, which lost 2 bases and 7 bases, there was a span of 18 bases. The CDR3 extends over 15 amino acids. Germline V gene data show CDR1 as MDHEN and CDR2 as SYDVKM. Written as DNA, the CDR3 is TGTGCCAGCAGTTTAGAAACCCTCGGCCTCAGGGAGCAGTACTTC. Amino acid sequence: CASSLETLGLREQYF.